Included here is one TCR beta chain sequence, with context. Antigen unknown. This sample was taken from a study of blood T cells in healthy people across ages. Points from the study as a whole: Higher diversity and more naive CD4+ cells were features of long-lived donors, compared to aged donors. Estimates based on one million T cells were treated as lower bounds.

Donation came from healthy Caucasian individuals in Russia who were aged about 6 to 95. CDR1 is LNHDA, CDR2 SQIVND, per germline (reference sequence). The length of the CDR3 is 15 residues. V was trimmed by 5 bases and J by 2 bases, leaving 16 bases between them. The use of a sample-barcoded 5' primer and a J-beta primer mix characterized a second PCR of roughly 6 to 11 cycles. Each cDNA molecule carried a tag from a template-switch adaptor that contained 12 random nucleotides. Via MiXCR, TCRdb re-called the 5' RACE reads, giving one row per CDR3 protein. The sample holds some 1.7 million distinct CDR3 sequences; roughly 27% are singletons and the top ten take roughly 8%.

This TCR was recovered from a woman aged 30 to 39 in good health. J is TRBJ2-7 and V is TRBV19; the D gene is possibly TRBD2 (6 bases). Sequenced sample: blood. Here the CDR3 reads CASSRRVRGTYEQYF. DNA for the CDR3: TGTGCCAGTAGTCGCCGTGTACGGGGGACCTACGAGCAGTACTTC.